These 29 T cell receptor beta chains originate from one sample sequenced in a study of T-cell memory formation after mild COVID-19. TCRdb itself ran the 5' RACE reads through MiXCR, one entry per CDR3 protein. The table lists tens of thousands of distinct CDR3 sequences, 9.5% to 15% of them singletons. The sample comprised PBMCs or a T cell subset sorted from them (not recorded which). These receptors were collected from a man aged 18 to 35 who had mild COVID-19 (a few samples of this study predate the infection). Cell type and time point are not known.

A few counts support this clonotype. The chain is built from TRBV7-9 and TRBJ2-1, with 8 bases that match TRBD1. The germline V gene encodes CDR1 SEHNR and CDR2 FQNEAQ (reference sequence). V lost 11 bases and J lost 6; bases outside the gene matches: 6. The CDR3 has 12 residues. DNA for the CDR3: TGTGCCTGGGGACAGGCCGGCAATGAGCAGTTCTTC. The encoded protein is CAWGQAGNEQFF.

The chain recombines TRBV7-2 with TRBJ1-1; D is uncertain. V was trimmed by 1 base and J by 3 bases, leaving 12 bases between them. The CDR3 has 15 amino acids. The germline V gene encodes CDR1 SGHTA and CDR2 FQGNSA. CDR3 region: CASSLGNMRDTEAFF. The CDR3 DNA follows: TGTGCCAGCAGCTTAGGGAATATGCGGGACACTGAAGCTTTCTTT.

This clonotype showed up just a few times. The genes are TRBV4-1 and TRBJ2-7, with TRBD2 identical over 10 bases. CDR3 size: 15 residues. Germline loops: CDR1 MGHRA, CDR2 YSYEKL. V lost 0 bases, J lost 4 bases, and 3 bases stayed unmatched. CDR3 sequence (DNA): TGCGCCAGCAGCCAAGATAGGACTAGCGGATACGAGCAGTACTTC. This encodes CASSQDRTSGYEQYF.

The table lists this clonotype with many counts. The V gene is TRBV4-3, the J gene TRBJ2-3, with D possibly called TRBD1 or TRBD2 (6 bases each). Germline V lookup: CDR1 LGHNA, CDR2 YSLEER. Trimming removed 0 bases from V and 4 bases from J, with 11 bases in between. This CDR3 is built from 15 residues. The CDR3 region is CASSQDYRGPDTQYF. In DNA form, the CDR3 reads TGCGCCAGCAGCCAAGATTATCGGGGGCCAGATACGCAGTATTTT.

The chain is built from TRBV5-1 and TRBJ1-3, with unresolved D. The germline V and J ends were trimmed by 0 bases and 0 bases, with 4 bases remaining between them. The CDR3 spans 14 residues. CDR1 and CDR2 (germline): SGHRS, YFSETQ. For the CDR3, the DNA is TGCGCCAGCAGCTTGGGGATCTCTGGAAACACCATATATTTT. Protein: CASSLGISGNTIYF.

In this sample, this clonotype turned up a few times. This chain links TRBV7-9 with TRBJ2-3; D is perhaps TRBD1 or TRBD2 (5 bases each). Between the trimmed V and J ends, which lost 7 bases and 1 base, there was a span of 18 bases. The CDR3 has 16 amino acids. Germline lookup yields CDR1 SEHNR and CDR2 FQNEAQ (reference sequence). CDR3 sequence: CASTPPGPQGTDTQYF. The CDR3 DNA follows: TGTGCCAGCACCCCCCCGGGACCCCAAGGCACAGATACGCAGTATTTT.

This chain uses TRBV4-1 with TRBJ1-2; 10 nucleotides align to TRBD1. Germline V gene sequence: CDR1 MGHRA, CDR2 YSYEKL. This CDR3 is 16 amino acids long. With 3 bases clipped from V and 8 bases from J, the junction kept 12 bases outside the gene matches. CDR3 sequence reads: CASSQRTGTGVDGYTF. The CDR3 nucleotides are TGCGCCAGCAGCCAGAGAACCGGGACAGGGGTGGACGGCTACACCTTC.

J is TRBJ2-5 and V is TRBV12-3 or TRBV12-4; D call uncertain. CDR3 length: 12 amino acids. Trimming pared 4 bases from V and 9 bases from J, leaving 12 bases between. This CDR3 reads CASSSRDSSQYF. The DNA for the CDR3 is TGTGCCAGCAGTTCACGTGACTCTTCCCAGTACTTC.

This clonotype was seen a few times. The rearrangement joins TRBV11-1 to TRBJ1-6; D possibly corresponds to TRBD1 (6 bases). The CDR3 sequence is 16 residues long. The ends were cut back, 5 bases at V and 0 bases at J, with 11 bases in the middle. Per germline, CDR1 SGHAT and CDR2 FQDESV (reference sequence). CDR3 region: CASSIQGPSYNSPLHF. CDR3 sequence (DNA): TGTGCCAGCAGCATACAGGGACCCTCCTATAATTCACCCCTCCACTTT. The complete variable domain, with remaining parts taken from reference TRBV11-1 and TRBJ1-6, reads EAEVAQSPRYKITEKSQAVAFWCDPISGHATLYWYRQILGQGPELLVQFQDESVVDDSQLPKDRFSAERLKGVDSTLKIQPAELGDSAMYLCASSIQGPSYNSPLHFGNGTRLTVT.

This clonotype was detected only a few times. The rearrangement links TRBV2 to TRBJ2-5; no clear D gene. V lost 6 bases and J lost 2, with 10 bases in between. Germline CDR1 reads SNHLY; CDR2 reads FYNNEI. The CDR3 sequence is 13 residues long. CDR3 DNA sequence: TGTGCCAGCAGGGACGCCCTACAAGAGACCCAGTACTTC. Protein: CASRDALQETQYF. Using reference TRBV2 and TRBJ2-5 for the parts outside the CDR3, the full variable domain is EPEVTQTPSHQVTQMGQEVILRCVPISNHLYFYWYRQILGQKVEFLVSFYNNEISEKSEIFDDQFSVERPDGSNFTLKIRSTKLEDSAMYFCASRDALQETQYFGPGTRLLVL.

V is TRBV7-9 and J is TRBJ2-3; 9 nucleotides match TRBD2. V was pared by 4 bases and J by 1 base, with 6 bases of the junction left unmatched. This CDR3 spans 16 amino acids. Germline assignment: CDR1 SEHNR and CDR2 FQNEAQ (reference sequence). CDR3 DNA sequence: TGTGCCAGCAGCTCCCTCCCTAGCGGGGGCACAGATACGCAGTATTTT. Amino acids: CASSSLPSGGTDTQYF.

This clonotype was detected a few times. The V and J genes are TRBV12-3 or TRBV12-4 and TRBJ2-1, with 8 bases that match TRBD2. The CDR3 is made up of 13 amino acids. V was pared by 7 bases and J by 8 bases, with 7 bases of the junction left unmatched. CDR3 in DNA: TGTGCCAGCACTCCCGCGGGGGGCGATGAGCAGTTCTTC. Its translation: CASTPAGGDEQFF.

This chain uses TRBV12-3 or TRBV12-4 with TRBJ1-2, with D perhaps matching TRBD1 (6 bases). This CDR3 spans 13 amino acids. With 6 bases removed from V and 7 bases from J, the gap between germline ends came to 15 bases. This CDR3 is CASSSGVSLGYTF. The CDR3 DNA follows: TGTGCCAGCAGCTCAGGGGTATCCCTTGGCTACACCTTC.

The chain recombines TRBV7-2 with TRBJ2-1, with D unclear. The CDR3 totals 17 residues. Germline V gene lookup returns CDR1 SGHTA and CDR2 FQGNSA. The V end was cut by 4 bases, the J end by 4 bases, with 20 bases between. DNA of the CDR3: TGTGCCAGCAGCTACCCTGAAGGCAGAAACTCATACAATGAGCAGTTCTTC. This codes for CASSYPEGRNSYNEQFF.

The V gene is TRBV20-1, the J gene TRBJ1-1; no reliable D call. V lost 6 bases and J 4 bases, leaving 18 bases between the germline ends. The CDR3 totals 14 residues. Per the germline V gene, CDR1 is DFQATT and CDR2 is SNEGSKA (reference sequence). CDR3: CSANGLGEGTEAFF. Here the CDR3 DNA reads TGCAGTGCCAACGGACTTGGAGAGGGCACTGAAGCTTTCTTT.

This clonotype was counted only a few times. The CDR3 bases are TGCGCCAGCCGGGAGGCTTTCTTT. Its translation is CASREAFF. This sequence joins TRBV4-1 and TRBJ1-1, with D uncertain. The germline V and J ends were trimmed by 8 bases and 11 bases, with 6 bases remaining between them. The length of the CDR3 is 8 residues. Germline CDR1 MGHRA, CDR2 YSYEKL.

This rearrangement joins TRBV12-3 or TRBV12-4 to TRBJ1-1, with D unclear. V lost 3 bases and J lost 2, with 4 bases in between. This CDR3 is built from 12 residues. The CDR3 coding sequence is TGTGCCAGCAGTTTCCATAACACTGAAGCTTTCTTT. This sequence encodes CASSFHNTEAFF.

CDR3 in amino acids: CASSHGQMGQPQHF. CDR3 coding DNA: TGTGCCAGCAGCCACGGACAAATGGGCCAGCCCCAGCATTTT. The chain employs TRBV27 and TRBJ1-5, with D possibly matching TRBD1 (5 bases). The germline V and J ends were trimmed by 6 bases and 7 bases, with 16 bases remaining between them. CDR3 length: 14 amino acids. Germline CDR1 and CDR2: MNHEY and SMNVEV (reference sequence).

This chain uses TRBV4-1 with TRBJ1-2; perhaps TRBD1 as D (5 bases). Trimming left V 1 base short and J 3 bases short, with 9 bases between. Germline loops: CDR1 MGHRA, CDR2 YSYEKL. The CDR3 consists of 14 residues. The CDR3 here is CASSQGGDYYGYTF. The CDR3 nucleotides read TGCGCCAGCAGCCAAGGAGGGGACTACTATGGCTACACCTTC.

The genes are TRBV7-8 and TRBJ1-5; no definite D call. The CDR3 contains 15 residues. V was clipped by 5 bases and J by 7 bases, with 18 bases between them. The germline V gene has CDR1 SGHVS and CDR2 FQNEAQ. The DNA for the CDR3 is TGTGCCAGCAGCGGAGAGGGCGGCTCCTCCCAGCCCCAGCATTTT. It is translated as CASSGEGGSSQPQHF.

This sequence joins TRBV10-2 and TRBJ1-6; a weak D match, TRBD1 (5 bases). Deletions cut 3 bases from V and 18 bases from J, with 12 bases between. The CDR3 has 11 amino acids. Per the germline V gene, CDR1 is WSHSY and CDR2 is SAAADI. This chain's CDR3 is CASSDGGIPHF. The CDR3 DNA follows: TGCGCCAGCAGTGACGGGGGTATCCCCCACTTT.

This clonotype was recorded a few times. The V gene is TRBV20-1, the J gene TRBJ1-1; D call uncertain. Germline values: CDR1 DFQATT, CDR2 SNEGSKA (reference sequence). Trimming cost V 5 bases and J 4 bases, with 11 bases left between them. The CDR3 loop spans 12 amino acids. In DNA form, the CDR3 reads TGCAGTGCTGGGGATGGAAGCACTGAAGCTTTCTTT. Protein: CSAGDGSTEAFF.

This clonotype was counted a few times. The chain recombines TRBV4-1 with TRBJ1-1; a weak D match, TRBD1 (5 bases). Germline CDR1 reads MGHRA; CDR2 reads YSYEKL. The CDR3 loop spans 16 amino acids. V lost 2 bases and J 0 bases, leaving 13 bases between the germline ends. The CDR3 DNA is TGCGCCAGCAGCCAAACCCCGGGGACGATGAACACTGAAGCTTTCTTT. This sequence encodes CASSQTPGTMNTEAFF.

This clonotype is termed medium-sized. The chain couples TRBV6-6 to TRBJ2-5; 8 positions agree with TRBD1. J was trimmed by 9 bases and V by 5 bases; bases with no gene match: 5. CDR1 and CDR2 (germline): MNHNY, SVGAGI (reference sequence). The CDR3 length is 12 residues. The CDR3 DNA follows: TGTGCCAGCAGTGCAGGGGGCGGGTCCCAGTACTTC. Translation gives CASSAGGGSQYF.

This clonotype occurred many times. The CDR3, as DNA: TGTGCCAGCAGGTTGCTAGCGGGGGACAACAATGAGCAGTTCTTC. It encodes CASRLLAGDNNEQFF. The chain combines TRBV7-2 with TRBJ2-1; 10 bases are a match to TRBD2. V dropped 6 bases and J dropped 5; count of bases not matched to a gene: 7. The CDR3 is made up of 15 amino acids. Germline loops: CDR1 SGHTA, CDR2 FQGNSA.

The CDR3 DNA sequence: TGCGCCAGCAGCCGACAGGGTGAGGTTCTAGAGACCCAGTACTTC. It specifies CASSRQGEVLETQYF. This chain joins TRBV4-1 and TRBJ2-5; 7 bases align to TRBD1. The CDR3 contains 15 residues. Germline CDR1 reads MGHRA; CDR2 reads YSYEKL. V lost 4 bases, J lost 4 bases, and 9 bases stayed unmatched.

This clonotype was seen more than once but under ten times. The V call is TRBV20-1, the J call TRBJ2-3, with 8 bases identical to TRBD1. CDR3 length equals 15 residues. V lost 0 bases to trimming and J lost 2 bases; unmatched junction nucleotides: 4. Germline-derived CDR1 and CDR2 are DFQATT and SNEGSKA (reference sequence). The CDR3 is CSARDKDRVTDTQYF. The DNA of the CDR3 is TGCAGTGCTAGAGATAAGGACAGGGTCACAGATACGCAGTATTTT.

This clonotype occurred a few times. The junction shows a germline mismatch at one end, possibly a read error. V and J are TRBV29-1 and TRBJ1-1, with D uncertain. The germline gives CDR1 SQVTM, CDR2 ANQGSEA. The CDR3 extends over 14 amino acids. CDR3 nucleotide sequence: TGCAGCGTTGAAGATCTCGGGGTGAACGCTGAAGCTTTCTTT. Its translation: CSVEDLGVNAEAFF.

The chain carries TRBV5-1 and TRBJ1-1; 9 nucleotides agree with TRBD1. J gave up 2 bases and V 6 bases, and 8 bases lay outside the gene matches. This CDR3 has 15 amino acids. Germline CDR1 reads SGHRS; CDR2 reads YFSETQ. The CDR3 sequence: CASTETGGVNTEAFF. CDR3 in DNA: TGCGCCAGCACCGAAACAGGGGGCGTTAACACTGAAGCTTTCTTT. The full variable domain, with the rest looked up from reference TRBV5-1 and TRBJ1-1, is KAGVTQTPRYLIKTRGQQVTLSCSPISGHRSVSWYQQTPGQGLQFLFEYFSETQRNKGNFPGRFSGRQFSNSRSEMNVSTLELGDSALYLCASTETGGVNTEAFFGQGTRLTVV.